Each of the 12 T cell receptor beta chains below was sequenced from the same sample in a study of blood T cell repertoires in COVID-19. Sequencing was performed with immunoSEQ multiplex PCR; in TCRdb, only in-frame clones are kept and a portion is missing. The sample consists of approximately 300,000 clones, around 88% of them appearing once. Sequenced input: peripheral blood. The receptors were gathered from a woman between 45 and 60 years old with acute or convalescent COVID-19.

The rearrangement joins TRBV6-2 or TRBV6-3 to TRBJ2-2; D remains ambiguous. Germline assignment: CDR1 MNHEY and CDR2 SVGEGT. The CDR3 loop spans 14 amino acids. Trimming removed 5 bases from V and 6 bases from J, with 13 bases in between. The DNA of the CDR3 is TGTGCCAGCAGTCCGTCTTTGGCGGCCGGGGAGCTGTTTTTT. It codes for CASSPSLAAGELFF.

The chain joins TRBV28 to TRBJ2-7; 8 positions match TRBD2. The CDR3 runs to 14 residues. Losses at the gene ends were 7 bases for V and 7 bases for J; bases not matched to a gene: 12. Per the germline V gene, CDR1 is MDHEN and CDR2 is SYDVKM. The DNA of the CDR3 is TGTGCCAGCACGCCCGGGACTAGAGATCGTGAGCAGTACTTC. This codes for CASTPGTRDREQYF.

The chain carries TRBV7-9 and TRBJ1-6; 9 nucleotides line up with TRBD1. The CDR3 has 15 residues. Trimming removed 1 base from V and 7 bases from J; junction bases left unmatched: 2. In germline, CDR1 is SEHNR, CDR2 FQNEAQ (reference sequence). This CDR3 is CASSLVTGGNSPLHF. In DNA form, the CDR3 reads TGTGCCAGCAGCTTAGTTACAGGGGGCAATTCACCCCTCCACTTT. The full variable domain, completed using reference TRBV7-9 and TRBJ1-6, is DTGVSQNPRHKITKRGQNVTFRCDPISEHNRLYWYRQTLGQGPEFLTYFQNEAQLEKSRLLSDRFSAERPKGSFSTLEIQRTEQGDSAMYLCASSLVTGGNSPLHFGNGTRLTVT.

V is TRBV18 and J is TRBJ2-1; 9 bases fit TRBD1. V gave up 10 bases and J gave up 6 bases; unmatched junction bases: 10. The CDR3 runs to 14 residues. Germline V gives CDR1 KGHSH, CDR2 LQKENI. CDR3 protein: CATARDRAGNEQFF. CDR3 in DNA: TGTGCCACCGCCCGGGACAGGGCGGGCAATGAGCAGTTCTTC.

This sequence joins TRBV7-2 and TRBJ2-7; perhaps TRBD2 as D (7 bases). This CDR3 is built from 15 residues. Looked up from germline, CDR1 is SGHTA and CDR2 is FQGNSA. Trimming took 1 base from V and 4 from J, leaving 14 bases between them. The CDR3 loop reads CASSLGQGRVYEQYF. CDR3 sequence (DNA): TGTGCCAGCAGCTTAGGGCAGGGGAGGGTGTACGAGCAGTACTTC.

The chain uses TRBV7-3 and TRBJ1-3, with 7 bases aligning to TRBD1. Trimming at V came to 2 bases and at J to 11 bases, leaving 9 bases not matched to a gene. The germline V gene has CDR1 SGHTA and CDR2 FQGTGA. CDR3 length: 14 residues. CDR3 amino acids: CASSLSHRGNAIYF. In DNA form, the CDR3 reads TGTGCCAGCAGCTTATCTCACAGGGGAAATGCCATATATTTT.

The chain combines TRBV27 with TRBJ1-2; 7 bases line up with TRBD1. V trimming: 0 bases; J trimming: 8 bases; junction bases outside the gene matches: 3. Per the germline V gene, CDR1 is MNHEY and CDR2 is SMNVEV (reference sequence). CDR3 length equals 13 residues. The CDR3 region is CASSLSGGGGYTF. The CDR3 coding sequence is TGTGCCAGCAGTTTATCAGGGGGCGGCGGCTACACCTTC.

The chain joins TRBV28 to TRBJ1-2; unclear D gene. The ends were cut back, 8 bases at V and 4 bases at J, with 14 bases in the middle. CDR3 size: 13 residues. Germline-derived CDR1 and CDR2 are MDHEN and SYDVKM. The CDR3 DNA reads TGTGCCAGCGGGTTAGTATCGGGCTATGGCTACACCTTC. Its protein product is CASGLVSGYGYTF.

This chain connects TRBV3-1 (or the pseudogene TRBV3-2) to TRBJ1-6, with TRBD1 identical over 9 bases. Germline CDR1 is LGHDT and CDR2 is YNNKEL (reference sequence). Losses at the gene ends were 4 bases for V and 13 bases for J; bases not matched to a gene: 5. CDR3 length: 13 amino acids. CDR3 nucleotide sequence: TGTGCCAGCAGCCGGGACAGGGCTGCGCCCCTCCACTTT. Protein product: CASSRDRAAPLHF.

This sequence joins TRBV6-2 or TRBV6-3 and TRBJ2-7; D perhaps matches TRBD2 (6 bases). The CDR3 extends over 18 amino acids. Trimming took off 4 bases at V and 6 bases at J, with 28 bases between the two ends. CDR1 is MNHEY, CDR2 SVGEGT, per germline. CDR3 sequence reads: CASSSPFQDLTGEGEQYF. Here the CDR3 DNA reads TGTGCCAGCAGTTCCCCCTTCCAAGACCTGACGGGAGAGGGCGAGCAGTACTTC.

This clone was seen many times. V gene TRBV2 combines with J gene TRBJ1-6, with 10 nucleotides matching TRBD1. Losses at the gene ends were 2 bases for V and 8 bases for J; bases not matched to a gene: 6. This CDR3 contains 16 residues. CDR1 is SNHLY and CDR2 is FYNNEI in the germline V gene. The chain's CDR3 is CASSEMDRGSDSPLHF. The DNA for the CDR3 is TGTGCCAGCAGTGAAATGGACAGGGGGTCTGATTCACCCCTCCACTTT.

The CDR3, as DNA: TGCAGCGCCCCTCCGGGAGCCATTTGGGATACGCAGTATTTT. Its translation is CSAPPGAIWDTQYF. The chain joins TRBV29-1 to TRBJ2-3, with D possibly matching TRBD2 (6 bases). V lost 7 bases and J lost 6, with 20 bases in between. The CDR3 extends over 14 amino acids. Germline CDR1 SQVTM, CDR2 ANQGSEA.